Following are 17 T cell receptor beta chains from one sample sequenced in a study of cytomegalovirus exposure and HLA in healthy donors. Primers for the PCR totalled 60 Vbeta and 13 Jbeta. The table came from immunoSEQ multiplex PCR; TCRdb's copy has only in-frame clones and leaves some out. The sample has 100,000 to 150,000 clones; over 70% are singletons. The sample comprised PBMCs. These receptors originate from a woman between 18 and 29 years old in good health and CMV-seronegative.

The V call is TRBV6-1, the J call TRBJ1-1; no reliable D call. The V gene's germline CDR1 is MNHNS and CDR2 SASEGT. The CDR3 has 15 amino acids. V was cut by 1 base and J by 7 bases, with 16 bases left in between. CDR3 region: CASSEVHLGGIEAFF. DNA for the CDR3: TGTGCCAGCAGTGAAGTCCACCTCGGAGGGATTGAAGCTTTCTTT.

The gene calls are TRBV30 and TRBJ1-2, with 8 nucleotides matching TRBD1. The CDR3 runs to 13 residues. The germline gives CDR1 GTSNPN, CDR2 SVGIG (reference sequence). Trimming removed 2 bases from V and 6 bases from J; junction bases left unmatched: 5. CDR3 sequence: CAWSPRDRNGYTF. DNA for the CDR3: TGTGCCTGGAGTCCCCGGGACAGGAATGGCTACACCTTC.

This clone showed up just a few times. The chain carries TRBV18 and TRBJ2-3, with TRBD2 identical over 9 bases. This CDR3 comprises 16 residues. V lost 3 bases, J lost 1 base, and 5 bases stayed unmatched. Looked up from germline, CDR1 is KGHSH and CDR2 is LQKENI. In DNA, the CDR3 is TGTGCCAGCTCACCTCTCCGGACTAGCGGCACAGATACGCAGTATTTT. The encoded protein is CASSPLRTSGTDTQYF.

V usage is TRBV11-2 and J usage is TRBJ2-1; 8 bases are a match to TRBD1. Germline CDR1 reads SGHAT; CDR2 reads FQNNGV. The CDR3 has 17 residues. V was clipped by 3 bases and J by 4 bases; unmatched bases: 11. In nucleotides, the CDR3 is TGTGCCAGCAGCTTTACCCCTCCGGACAGGGAATACAATGAGCAGTTCTTC. Protein sequence: CASSFTPPDREYNEQFF.

Remarks on this clone: The same CDR3 can be traced to other DNA sequences in this sample. V usage is TRBV27 and J usage is TRBJ2-7, with TRBD2 matching over 10 bases. Germline trimming cut 3 bases from V and 2 bases from J; bases unmatched to any gene: 1. Germline CDR1 is MNHEY and CDR2 is SMNVEV (reference sequence). This CDR3 is 14 amino acids long. The CDR3 region is CASSFTSGTYEQYF. CDR3 DNA: TGTGCCAGCAGTTTCACTAGCGGGACCTACGAGCAGTACTTC.

A single count supports this clone. The chain joins TRBV10-1 to TRBJ2-6; D is uncertain. CDR3 length: 16 amino acids. The ends were cut back, 2 bases at V and 0 bases at J, with 8 bases in the middle. Germline V CDR1 and CDR2: WNHNN, SYGVQD (reference sequence). The CDR3 spells CASSEARFSGANVLTF. CDR3 DNA sequence: TGCGCCAGCAGTGAGGCCAGGTTCTCTGGGGCCAACGTCCTGACTTTC.

The rearrangement joins TRBV7-9 to TRBJ2-1, with 12 bases fitting TRBD2. The CDR3 loop spans 14 amino acids. Germline values: CDR1 SEHNR, CDR2 FQNEAQ (reference sequence). Trimming took 4 bases from V and 6 from J; bases not matched to a gene: 1. CDR3 amino acids: CASSSSGRANEQFF. As DNA, the CDR3 is TGTGCCAGCAGCTCTAGCGGGAGGGCCAATGAGCAGTTCTTC.

This chain joins TRBV6-5 and TRBJ2-3; 13 bases map to TRBD2. V dropped 6 bases and J dropped 6; count of bases not matched to a gene: 6. The CDR3 runs 15 residues. Germline V lookup: CDR1 MNHEY, CDR2 SVGAGI. DNA of the CDR3: TGTGCCAGCAGCCCACTAGCGGGAGGGCCGGATACGCAGTATTTT. Encoded protein: CASSPLAGGPDTQYF.

The genes are TRBV27 and TRBJ1-2; TRBD1 matches at 7 bases. V was clipped by 2 bases and J by 7 bases; unmatched bases: 4. CDR1 MNHEY and CDR2 SMNVEV come from the germline V gene (reference sequence). This CDR3 has 13 residues. As DNA, the CDR3 is TGTGCCAGCAGTTTAAGGGGGCGCCCTGGCTACACCTTC. Protein sequence: CASSLRGRPGYTF.

V gene TRBV10-3 combines with J gene TRBJ1-5; 9 nucleotides line up with TRBD1. Germline-derived CDR1 and CDR2 are ENHRY and SYGVKD. V shed 6 bases and J 5 bases; nucleotides not matched to a gene: 8. This CDR3 comprises 15 residues. The CDR3 region is CAISGTGKGHQPQHF. CDR3 DNA sequence: TGTGCCATCAGCGGGACAGGGAAGGGGCATCAGCCCCAGCATTTT.

CDR3 loop: CASSIPGFYGYTF. The CDR3 DNA reads as TGTGCCAGTAGTATCCCCGGGTTCTATGGCTACACCTTC. The chain uses TRBV19 and TRBJ1-2; D uncertain. Per the germline V gene, CDR1 is LNHDA and CDR2 is SQIVND (reference sequence). This CDR3 is 13 amino acids long. Between the trimmed V and J ends, which lost 3 bases and 4 bases, there was a span of 9 bases.

To note about this clone: Other DNA sequences in the sample encode the same CDR3. This sequence joins TRBV5-1 and TRBJ1-1; possibly TRBD1 for D (6 bases). V lost 4 bases and J 8 bases, leaving 12 bases between the germline ends. CDR1 is SGHRS and CDR2 is YFSETQ in the germline V gene. This CDR3 region has 12 residues. CDR3 coding DNA: TGCGCCAGCAGCCCGGAGACAGGAGAAGCTTTCTTT. Protein product: CASSPETGEAFF.

This clone was detected only a few times. The rearrangement uses TRBV12-5 and TRBJ2-5; 8 nucleotides agree with TRBD1. Germline CDR1 is LGHNT and CDR2 is FRNRAP. Unmatched junction bases numbered 15, after V lost 7 bases and J lost 5 bases. CDR3 length equals 16 residues. Here the CDR3 reads CASVSTRDRGGETQYF. Here the CDR3 DNA reads TGTGCTAGTGTCTCGACCCGAGACAGGGGAGGTGAGACCCAGTACTTC.

The J gene is TRBJ2-7, the V gene TRBV28, with 11 bases identical to TRBD2. The trim removed 8 bases at V and 7 bases at J, leaving 16 bases unmatched. CDR3 length: 16 residues. CDR1 is MDHEN and CDR2 is SYDVKM in the germline V gene. The CDR3, as DNA: TGTGCCAGCCGCGCCCAGGGACTAGCGGCTCTAGGGGAGCAGTACTTC. The encoded protein is CASRAQGLAALGEQYF. The complete variable domain, with remaining parts taken from reference TRBV28 and TRBJ2-7, reads DVKVTQSSRYLVKRTGEKVFLECVQDMDHENMFWYRQDPGLGLRLIYFSYDVKMKEKGDIPEGYSVSREKKERFSLILESASTNQTSMYLCASRAQGLAALGEQYFGPGTRLTVT.

The CDR3 spells CASSVGVTGGEKLFF. CDR3 nucleotides: TGTGCCAGCAGCGTAGGAGTGACAGGGGGCGAAAAACTGTTTTTT. The chain combines TRBV9 with TRBJ1-4; 10 nucleotides align to TRBD1. The junction had 4 bases not matched to a gene; V was cut back by 0 bases and J by 8 bases. CDR1 is SGDLS and CDR2 is YYNGEE in the germline V gene. This CDR3 is built from 15 residues.

V usage is TRBV5-1 and J usage is TRBJ2-1; D remains unclear. Per the germline V gene, CDR1 is SGHRS and CDR2 is YFSETQ. The germline V and J ends were trimmed by 2 bases and 6 bases, with 9 bases remaining between them. CDR3 length: 13 amino acids. CDR3 amino acids: CASSFLRFNEQFF. The CDR3 coding sequence is TGCGCCAGCAGCTTTCTCCGGTTCAATGAGCAGTTCTTC.

This chain uses TRBV4-1 with TRBJ2-1; D not certain. V lost 0 bases to trimming and J lost 9 bases, with 9 bases between them. This CDR3 spans 13 amino acids. Germline CDR1 and CDR2: MGHRA and YSYEKL. The CDR3 DNA sequence: TGCGCCAGCAGCCAAGAGTACCGGAGTGAGCAGTTCTTC. Translated: CASSQEYRSEQFF.